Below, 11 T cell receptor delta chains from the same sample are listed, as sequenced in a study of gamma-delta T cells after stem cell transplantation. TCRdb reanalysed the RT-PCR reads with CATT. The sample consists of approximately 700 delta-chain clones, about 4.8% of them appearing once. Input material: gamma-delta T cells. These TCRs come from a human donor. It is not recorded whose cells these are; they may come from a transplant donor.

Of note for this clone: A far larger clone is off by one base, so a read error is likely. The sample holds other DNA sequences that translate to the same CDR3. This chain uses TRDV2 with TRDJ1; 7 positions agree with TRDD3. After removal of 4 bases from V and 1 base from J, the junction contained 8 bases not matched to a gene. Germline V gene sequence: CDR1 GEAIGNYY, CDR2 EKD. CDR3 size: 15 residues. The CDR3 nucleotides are TGTGCCTGTGATCCTCTGGGGGCCCTCACCGATAAACTCATCTTT. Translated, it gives CACDPLGALTDKLIF.

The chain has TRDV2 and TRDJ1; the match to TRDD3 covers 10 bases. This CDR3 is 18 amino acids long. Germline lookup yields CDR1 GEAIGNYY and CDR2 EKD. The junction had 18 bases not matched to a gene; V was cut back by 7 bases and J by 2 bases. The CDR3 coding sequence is TGTGCCTGCAGCAACCAGCATTCCCAACTGGGGGATACCGATAAACTCATCTTT. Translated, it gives CACSNQHSQLGDTDKLIF.

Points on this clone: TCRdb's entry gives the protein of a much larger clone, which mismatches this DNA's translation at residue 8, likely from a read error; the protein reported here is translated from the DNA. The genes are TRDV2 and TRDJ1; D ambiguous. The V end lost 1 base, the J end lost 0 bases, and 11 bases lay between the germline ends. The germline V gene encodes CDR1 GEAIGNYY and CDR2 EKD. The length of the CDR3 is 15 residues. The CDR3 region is CACDTLTLNTDKLIF. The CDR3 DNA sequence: TGTGCCTGTGACACGCTTACCCTTAACACCGATAAACTCATCTTT.

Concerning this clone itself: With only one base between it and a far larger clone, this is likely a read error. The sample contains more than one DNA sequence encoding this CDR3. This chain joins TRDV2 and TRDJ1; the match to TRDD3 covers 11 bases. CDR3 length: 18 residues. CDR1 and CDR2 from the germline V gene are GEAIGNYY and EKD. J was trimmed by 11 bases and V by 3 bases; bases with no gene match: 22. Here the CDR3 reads CACDRLLLGDSPRKRLIF. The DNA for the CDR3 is TGTGCCTGTGACCGACTTTTACTGGGGGATAGCCCTAGGAAGAGGCTCATCTTT.

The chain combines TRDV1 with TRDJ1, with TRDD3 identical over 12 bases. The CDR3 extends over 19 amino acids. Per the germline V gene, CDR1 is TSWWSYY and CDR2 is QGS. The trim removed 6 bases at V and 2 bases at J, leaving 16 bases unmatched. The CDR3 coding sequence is TGTGCTCTTGGTTCGAAACCCTGGGGGATACGAGCGGTTACCGATAAACTCATCTTT. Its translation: CALGSKPWGIRAVTDKLIF.

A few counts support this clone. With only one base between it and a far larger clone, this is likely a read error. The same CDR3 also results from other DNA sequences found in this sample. This CDR3 reads CACDLLGPQSSPDKLIF. The CDR3 DNA sequence: TGTGCCTGTGACCTACTGGGGCCGCAATCATCACCCGATAAACTCATCTTT. The rearrangement uses TRDV2 and TRDJ1; 7 nucleotides match TRDD3. This CDR3 region has 17 residues. V lost 3 bases to trimming and J lost 3 bases; unmatched junction nucleotides: 15. In germline, CDR1 is GEAIGNYY, CDR2 EKD.

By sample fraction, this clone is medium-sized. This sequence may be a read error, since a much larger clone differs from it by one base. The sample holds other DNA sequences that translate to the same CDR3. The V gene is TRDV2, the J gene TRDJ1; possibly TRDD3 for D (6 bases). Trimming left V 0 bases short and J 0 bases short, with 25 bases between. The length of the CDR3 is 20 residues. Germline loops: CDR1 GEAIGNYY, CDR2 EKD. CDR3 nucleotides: TGTGCCTGTGACACCCTGGGGTCGGATACTAAAACTGAGTACACCGATAAACTCATCTTT. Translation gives CACDTLGSDTKTEYTDKLIF.

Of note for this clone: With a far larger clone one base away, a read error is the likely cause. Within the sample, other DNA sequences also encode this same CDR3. The CDR3 DNA reads TGTGCCTGTGACCCCGTACTGGGGGATACGGGGTACACCGATAAACTCATTTTT. This gives the protein CACDPVLGDTGYTDKLIF. The rearrangement uses TRDV2 and TRDJ1; the match to TRDD3 covers 13 bases. CDR3 length: 18 amino acids. Germline V gene sequence: CDR1 GEAIGNYY, CDR2 EKD.

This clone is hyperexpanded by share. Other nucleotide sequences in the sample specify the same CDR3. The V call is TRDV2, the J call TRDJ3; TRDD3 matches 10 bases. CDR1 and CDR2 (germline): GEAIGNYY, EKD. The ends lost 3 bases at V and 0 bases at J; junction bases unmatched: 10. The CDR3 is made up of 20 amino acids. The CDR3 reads CACDVLGDSRGSWDTRQMFF. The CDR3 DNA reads TGTGCCTGTGACGTTCTGGGGGATAGTCGTGGCTCCTGGGACACCCGACAGATGTTTTTC.

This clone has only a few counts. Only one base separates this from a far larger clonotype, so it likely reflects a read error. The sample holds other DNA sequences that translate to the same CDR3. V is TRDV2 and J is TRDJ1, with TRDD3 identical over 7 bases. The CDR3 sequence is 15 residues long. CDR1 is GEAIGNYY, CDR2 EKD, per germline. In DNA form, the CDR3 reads TGTGCCTGTGACGCCCTCACTGGGGCAGCCGACAAACTCATCTTT. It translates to CACDALTGAADKLIF.

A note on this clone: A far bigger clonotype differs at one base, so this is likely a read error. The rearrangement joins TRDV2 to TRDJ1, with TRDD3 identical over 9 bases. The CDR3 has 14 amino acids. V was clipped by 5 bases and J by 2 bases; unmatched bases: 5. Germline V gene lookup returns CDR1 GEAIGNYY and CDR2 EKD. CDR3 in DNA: TGTGCCTGTGGCACTCTGGGGGATACCGATAAACTCATCTTT. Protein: CACGTLGDTDKLIF.